A selection of T cell receptor beta chains follows, all from one sample in a study of shared clonotypes between healthy human individuals. Assay: immunoSEQ multiplex PCR; the TCRdb copy retains only in-frame clones and omits some. The sample has a few hundred thousand clones, roughly 72% seen once; the top ten hold 12%. Sequencing input: PBMCs. These receptors were obtained from a woman in her 40s in good health. Some clones in this sample may be carry-over from other donors' samples. CDR3s include the opening cysteine and the closing phenylalanine or tryptophan. A D gene is named only where the DNA matches it firmly. A row's size may be missing; if present it is once, few, many or a size class.

d_call cdr3_length j_call clone_size v_call cdr3_aa cdr3_nt
- 13 TRBJ2-3 - TRBV28 CASTHPNPDTQYF TGTGCCAGCACCCACCCCAACCCGGATACGCAGTATTTT
- 13 TRBJ1-2 - TRBV5-4 CASSETENYGYTF TGTGCCAGCAGCGAGACAGAGAACTATGGCTACACCTTC
TRBD2 16 TRBJ2-3 - TRBV7-9 CASSLGTSGSGDTQYF TGTGCCAGCAGCCTCGGGACTAGCGGGAGTGGGGATACGCAGTATTTT
- 13 TRBJ2-2 - TRBV27 CASSPRQAGELFF TGTGCCAGCAGTCCCCGACAAGCCGGGGAGCTGTTTTTT
- 12 TRBJ2-7 - TRBV4-1 CASSQGGYEQYF TGCGCCAGCAGCCAAGGGGGCTACGAGCAGTACTTC
- 12 TRBJ1-4 - TRBV6-5 CASSWRDGKLFF TGTGCCAGCAGCTGGCGGGATGGAAAACTGTTTTTT
TRBD1 14 TRBJ2-1 - TRBV6-5 CAIQDRGAYNEQFF TGTGCCATCCAAGACAGGGGGGCTTACAATGAGCAGTTCTTC
- 14 TRBJ2-5 - TRBV5-1 CASSGGRGEETQYF TGCGCCAGCAGCGGGGGGAGAGGGGAAGAGACCCAGTACTTC
TRBD1 15 TRBJ2-1 - TRBV28 CASSLWQGAGNEQFF TGTGCCAGCAGTTTATGGCAGGGGGCTGGGAATGAGCAGTTCTTC
- 14 TRBJ2-5 - TRBV7-8 CASSYQGFQETQYF TGTGCCAGCAGCTATCAGGGGTTCCAAGAGACCCAGTACTTC
- 13 TRBJ1-1 few TRBV7-9 CATQTRYGTEAFF TGTGCCACTCAAACCCGTTATGGCACTGAAGCTTTCTTT
- 15 TRBJ1-4 once TRBV10-3 CAISASGTNNEKLFF TGTGCCATCAGCGCGTCCGGGACGAATAATGAAAAACTGTTTTTT
- 12 TRBJ2-7 - TRBV7-9 CASSLFLGEQYF TGTGCCAGCAGCTTATTCTTAGGGGAGCAGTACTTC
- 17 TRBJ2-7 - TRBV5-1 CASSLAEGTDFPYEQYF TGCGCCAGCAGCTTGGCCGAGGGGACGGATTTCCCCTACGAGCAGTACTTC
TRBD1 15 TRBJ1-2 - TRBV5-8 CASSRSGTGIDGYTF TGTGCCAGCAGCCGATCCGGGACAGGGATCGATGGCTACACCTTC
TRBD2 16 TRBJ2-5 few TRBV7-8 CASRSPAGGYQETQYF TGTGCCAGCAGATCACCAGCGGGAGGATATCAAGAGACCCAGTACTTC
- 13 TRBJ1-2 - TRBV10-3 CAISDRASAGYTF TGTGCCATCAGTGATAGGGCATCGGCTGGCTACACCTTC
- 14 TRBJ2-7 few TRBV19 CASSPTGQSYEQYF TGTGCCAGTAGCCCGACTGGACAGTCCTACGAGCAGTACTTC
TRBD2 19 TRBJ2-1 - TRBV28 CASSNLGLAGSLSHSEQFF TGTGCCAGCAGTAACCTAGGACTAGCGGGATCCCTTTCCCATAGTGAGCAGTTCTTC
- 15 TRBJ2-2 - TRBV29-1 CSVEPITPDTGELFF TGCAGCGTTGAACCCATTACACCCGACACCGGGGAGCTGTTTTTT
- 13 TRBJ2-5 - TRBV14 CASSNPGRETQYF TGTGCCAGCAGCAACCCGGGGAGGGAGACCCAGTACTTC
- 14 TRBJ2-7 - TRBV2 CASSETYPLDEQYF TGTGCCAGCAGCGAGACCTATCCGCTAGACGAGCAGTACTTC
TRBD2 13 TRBJ2-1 - TRBV7-6 CASSFSGSGEQFF TGTGCCAGCAGCTTTAGCGGGAGCGGTGAGCAGTTCTTC
- 15 TRBJ2-7 - TRBV7-8 CASSLRTRGVEGQYF TGTGCCAGCAGCCTCCGTACAAGGGGAGTCGAAGGGCAGTACTTC
- 13 TRBJ1-1 once TRBV30 CAWSYGGYTEAFF TGTGCCTGGAGCTACGGGGGCTACACTGAAGCTTTCTTT
- 15 TRBJ2-1 - TRBV5-4 CASMWTPSSYNEQFF TGTGCCAGCATGTGGACTCCATCGTCCTACAATGAGCAGTTCTTC
- 11 TRBJ2-7 - TRBV4-2 CASSQGAEQYF TGTGCCAGCAGCCAAGGGGCCGAGCAGTACTTC
- 13 TRBJ2-7 - TRBV7-2 CASSLQRSYEQYF TGTGCCAGCAGCTTACAGCGGAGCTACGAGCAGTACTTC
- 14 TRBJ1-2 few TRBV25-1 CASSEAGRLYGYTF TGTGCCAGCAGTGAGGCAGGTCGCCTCTATGGCTACACCTTC
TRBD1 15 TRBJ2-1 - TRBV29-1 CSVEAGQGSYNEQFF TGCAGCGTTGAAGCGGGACAGGGGTCCTACAATGAGCAGTTCTTC
- 16 TRBJ2-2 many TRBV30 CAWQRRGGGNTGELFF TGTGCCTGGCAGAGAAGGGGTGGGGGAAACACCGGGGAGCTGTTTTTT
TRBD1 14 TRBJ2-5 - TRBV19 CASSLQGAQETQYF TGTGCCAGTAGCCTACAGGGGGCCCAAGAGACCCAGTACTTC
- 14 TRBJ2-7 - TRBV5-1 CASSLDGGSYEQYF TGCGCCAGCAGCTTGGATGGCGGCTCGTACGAGCAGTACTTC
- 19 TRBJ2-2 - TRBV4-1 CASSQDKYSLPGRSKELFF TGCGCCAGCAGCCAAGATAAGTATTCCCTACCGGGGAGGTCCAAAGAGCTGTTTTTT
- 14 TRBJ2-3 - TRBV4-3 CASSPGGVTDTQYF TGCGCCAGCAGCCCAGGCGGGGTCACAGATACGCAGTATTTT
- 14 TRBJ1-5 - TRBV30 CAWSALREGQPQHF TGTGCCTGGAGTGCACTACGGGAGGGGCAGCCCCAGCATTTT
- 16 TRBJ2-6 - TRBV7-9 CASSLATGTGANVLTF TGTGCCAGCAGCTTAGCGACTGGGACTGGGGCCAACGTCCTGACTTTC
- 17 TRBJ2-7 many TRBV4-1 CASSQGYSLLFSYEQYF TGCGCCAGCAGCCAAGGCTACTCATTGCTGTTTTCCTACGAGCAGTACTTC
- 14 TRBJ2-6 - TRBV28 CASSLGSGANVLTF TGTGCCAGCAGTTTGGGCTCTGGGGCCAACGTCCTGACTTTC
TRBD2 17 TRBJ2-3 - TRBV7-9 CASSLGFTSGSTDTQYF TGTGCCAGCAGCTTAGGGTTTACTAGCGGGAGCACAGATACGCAGTATTTT
- 12 TRBJ1-2 - TRBV7-8 CASSQTNYGYTF TGTGCCAGCAGCCAGACTAACTATGGCTACACCTTC
- 14 TRBJ1-5 once TRBV10-2 CASSEGTLSQPQHF TGCGCCAGCAGTGAAGGGACCTTATCTCAGCCCCAGCATTTT
TRBD2 13 TRBJ2-3 - TRBV5-1 CASGREDTDTQYF TGCGCCAGCGGCCGGGAGGATACAGATACGCAGTATTTT
TRBD2 13 TRBJ2-1 - TRBV5-1 CASSLDVSGRAVF TGCGCCAGCAGCTTGGATGTTAGCGGGAGGGCAGTCTTC
- 11 TRBJ2-2 few TRBV2 CASRTAVELFF TGTGCCAGCAGGACAGCGGTCGAGCTGTTTTTT